One sample yielded the 4 T cell receptor beta chains listed below, sequenced in a study of blood T cell repertoires in COVID-19. TCRdb keeps only in-frame clones here, not all; method: immunoSEQ multiplex PCR. The data show about 160,000 clones, about 91% seen once. Sequenced material: peripheral blood. These TCRs come from an older woman who had recovered from COVID-19.

DNA of the CDR3: TGTGCCAGCACTGACAGGGCCACTGAAGCTTTCTTT. Residues: CASTDRATEAFF. V usage is TRBV19 and J usage is TRBJ1-1, with 7 bases matching TRBD1. The CDR3 is made up of 12 amino acids. CDR1 and CDR2 (germline): LNHDA, SQIVND (reference sequence). Trimming cost V 9 bases and J 4 bases; bases outside gene matches: 5.

In DNA form, the CDR3 reads TGTGCCAGCAGCTCCGGGAGCAGCTTCCCCTACGAGCAGTACTTC. Protein sequence: CASSSGSSFPYEQYF. The V and J genes are TRBV7-9 and TRBJ2-7; D may be TRBD2 (6 bases). CDR1 and CDR2 from the germline V gene are SEHNR and FQNEAQ (reference sequence). This CDR3 contains 15 residues. Deletions cut 4 bases from V and 2 bases from J, with 15 bases between.

This chain links TRBV3-1 (or the pseudogene TRBV3-2) with TRBJ1-2, with D tentatively TRBD1 (6 bases). CDR1 and CDR2 (germline): LGHDT, YNNKEL (reference sequence). With 6 bases removed from V and 1 base from J, the gap between germline ends came to 12 bases. This CDR3 comprises 14 residues. The chain's CDR3 is CASRLQGHNYGYTF. The CDR3 DNA is TGTGCCAGCAGATTGCAGGGGCATAACTATGGCTACACCTTC.

The chain uses TRBV4-1 and TRBJ2-2, with 9 nucleotides matching TRBD2. There are 20 residues in the CDR3. Trimming cost V 3 bases and J 0 bases; bases outside gene matches: 14. Germline V lookup: CDR1 MGHRA, CDR2 YSYEKL. CDR3 protein: CASSHPGALAGGANTGELFF. The CDR3 DNA reads as TGCGCCAGCAGCCATCCCGGAGCCTTGGCGGGGGGGGCGAACACCGGGGAGCTGTTTTTT.